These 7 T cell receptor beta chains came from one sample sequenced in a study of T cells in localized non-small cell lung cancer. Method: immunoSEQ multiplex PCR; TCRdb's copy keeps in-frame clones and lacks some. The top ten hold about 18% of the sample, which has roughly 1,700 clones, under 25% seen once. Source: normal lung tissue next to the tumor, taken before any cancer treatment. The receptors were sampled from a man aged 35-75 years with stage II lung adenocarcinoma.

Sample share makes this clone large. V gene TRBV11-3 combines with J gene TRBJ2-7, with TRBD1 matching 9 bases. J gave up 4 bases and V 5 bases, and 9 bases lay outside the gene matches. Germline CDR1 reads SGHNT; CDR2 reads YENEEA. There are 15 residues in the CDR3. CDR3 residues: CASSASGTGRYEQYF. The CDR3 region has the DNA TGTGCCAGCAGCGCCTCCGGGACAGGGAGGTACGAGCAGTACTTC.

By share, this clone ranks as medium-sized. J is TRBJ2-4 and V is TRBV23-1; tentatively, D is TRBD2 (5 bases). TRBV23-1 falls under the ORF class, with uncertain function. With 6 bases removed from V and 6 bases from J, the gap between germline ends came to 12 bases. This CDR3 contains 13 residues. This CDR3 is CASSFEGGNIQYF. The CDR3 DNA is TGCGCCAGCAGCTTTGAGGGTGGAAACATTCAGTACTTC.

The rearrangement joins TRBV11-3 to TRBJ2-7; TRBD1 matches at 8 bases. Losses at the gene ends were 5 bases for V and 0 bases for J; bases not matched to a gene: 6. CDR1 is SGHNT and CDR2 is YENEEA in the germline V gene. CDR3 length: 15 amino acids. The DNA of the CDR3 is TGTGCCAGCAGCCCGGGACAGGCGAGCTCCTACGAGCAGTACGTC. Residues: CASSPGQASSYEQYV.

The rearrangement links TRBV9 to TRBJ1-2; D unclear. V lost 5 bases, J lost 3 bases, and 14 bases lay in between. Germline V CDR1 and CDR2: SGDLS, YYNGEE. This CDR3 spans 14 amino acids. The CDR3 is CASSEEVGDYGYTF. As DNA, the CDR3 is TGTGCCAGCAGTGAAGAGGTGGGTGACTATGGCTACACCTTC.

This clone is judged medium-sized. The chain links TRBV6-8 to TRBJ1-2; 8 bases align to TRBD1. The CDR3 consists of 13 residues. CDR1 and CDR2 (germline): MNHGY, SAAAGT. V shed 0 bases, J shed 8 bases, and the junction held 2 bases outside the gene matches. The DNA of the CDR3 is TGTGCCAGCAGTTACTCGGACAGGGACGGCTACACCTTC. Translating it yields CASSYSDRDGYTF.

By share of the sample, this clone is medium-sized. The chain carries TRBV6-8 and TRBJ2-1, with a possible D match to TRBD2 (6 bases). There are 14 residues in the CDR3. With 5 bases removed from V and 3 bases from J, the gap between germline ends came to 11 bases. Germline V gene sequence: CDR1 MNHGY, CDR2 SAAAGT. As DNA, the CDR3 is TGTGCCAGCAGTCGGGGGTCCAACTACAATGAGCAGTTCTTC. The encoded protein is CASSRGSNYNEQFF.

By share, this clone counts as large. The DNA for the CDR3 is TGTGCCAGCAGCCCGGAGTTGAACACTGAAGCTTTCTTT. It translates to CASSPELNTEAFF. The chain links TRBV9 to TRBJ1-1; D unresolved. This CDR3 has 13 residues. Germline V lookup: CDR1 SGDLS, CDR2 YYNGEE. V gave up 4 bases and J gave up 0 bases, with 7 bases separating them.